Shown below are 8 T cell receptor beta chains from a single sample sequenced in a study of long-term antiretroviral therapy in people with HIV. Researchers ran immunoSEQ v3.0 at survey level. Clones were read by immunoSEQ multiplex PCR, and TCRdb kept only the in-frame ones, dropping some. The data hold under 15,000 clones, with over 60% observed a single time. Sequences were derived from unsorted PBMCs, sampled 0.5 years before starting antiretroviral therapy. The source is a woman aged 40-49 years with HIV.

The chain links TRBV5-8 to TRBJ1-5; D unresolved. Germline V lookup: CDR1 SGHTS, CDR2 YDEGEE. The germline V and J ends were trimmed by 3 bases and 6 bases, with 7 bases remaining between them. There are 12 residues in the CDR3. In DNA, the CDR3 is TGTGCCAGCAGCTGGTTAGGTCAGCCCCAGCATTTT. As protein: CASSWLGQPQHF.

This chain uses TRBV6-5 with TRBJ1-2, with D unclear. CDR3 length equals 15 residues. CDR1 and CDR2 (germline): MNHEY, SVGAGI. V was trimmed by 2 bases and J by 7 bases, leaving 17 bases between them. In nucleotides, the CDR3 is TGTGCCAGCAGTTACGCCTCGATTGGACCGAGTGGCTACACCTTC. It codes for CASSYASIGPSGYTF.

This sequence joins TRBV14 and TRBJ1-6, with 7 bases matching TRBD1. CDR1 and CDR2 (germline): SGHDN, FVKESK. V lost 4 bases to trimming and J lost 13 bases; unmatched junction nucleotides: 10. This CDR3 is built from 14 residues. The CDR3 DNA reads as TGTGCCAGCAGCCCCCGCGACAGGGTATATCCCCTCCACTTT. Protein sequence: CASSPRDRVYPLHF.

The V call is TRBV2, the J call TRBJ2-7, with TRBD2 matching 7 bases. Germline CDR1 SNHLY, CDR2 FYNNEI. V trimming: 8 bases; J trimming: 3 bases; junction bases outside the gene matches: 7. CDR3 length: 13 residues. The CDR3: CASRRSSGYEQYF. Written as DNA, the CDR3 is TGTGCCAGCCGGAGGTCTAGCGGCTACGAGCAGTACTTC.

In this sample, this clone turned up once. This rearrangement joins TRBV13 to TRBJ1-6; D may be TRBD1 (5 bases). This CDR3 comprises 15 residues. V lost 5 bases to trimming and J lost 9 bases, with 17 bases between them. In germline, CDR1 is PRHDT, CDR2 FYEKMQ (reference sequence). Here the CDR3 reads CASSLGHFGVSPLHF. CDR3 nucleotide sequence: TGTGCCAGCAGCCTCGGACACTTTGGGGTTTCACCCCTCCACTTT.

This chain uses TRBV5-1 with TRBJ2-5; D not certain. Germline loops: CDR1 SGHRS, CDR2 YFSETQ. This CDR3 spans 13 amino acids. V lost 4 bases and J lost 4, with 11 bases in between. CDR3 in amino acids: CASSPERGETQYF. As DNA, the CDR3 is TGCGCCAGCAGCCCTGAACGAGGAGAGACCCAGTACTTC. The full variable domain, with the rest looked up from reference TRBV5-1 and TRBJ2-5, is KAGVTQTPRYLIKTRGQQVTLSCSPISGHRSVSWYQQTPGQGLQFLFEYFSETQRNKGNFPGRFSGRQFSNSRSEMNVSTLELGDSALYLCASSPERGETQYFGPGTRLLVL.

The chain joins TRBV4-3 to TRBJ1-2; 9 bases map to TRBD1. J lost 0 bases, V lost 1 base, and 6 bases had no gene match. Germline V gene sequence: CDR1 LGHNA, CDR2 YSLEER. This CDR3 is built from 17 residues. DNA of the CDR3: TGCGCCAGCAGCCAAGTAGGGACAGGGTATGCTAACTATGGCTACACCTTC. Amino acids: CASSQVGTGYANYGYTF.

The chain combines TRBV5-1 with TRBJ1-1; D unclear. The germline gives CDR1 SGHRS, CDR2 YFSETQ. This CDR3 region has 13 residues. The V end lost 2 bases, the J end lost 1 base, and 6 bases lay between the germline ends. This CDR3 is CASSFAENTEAFF. The DNA of the CDR3 is TGCGCCAGCAGCTTCGCGGAGAACACTGAAGCTTTCTTT.